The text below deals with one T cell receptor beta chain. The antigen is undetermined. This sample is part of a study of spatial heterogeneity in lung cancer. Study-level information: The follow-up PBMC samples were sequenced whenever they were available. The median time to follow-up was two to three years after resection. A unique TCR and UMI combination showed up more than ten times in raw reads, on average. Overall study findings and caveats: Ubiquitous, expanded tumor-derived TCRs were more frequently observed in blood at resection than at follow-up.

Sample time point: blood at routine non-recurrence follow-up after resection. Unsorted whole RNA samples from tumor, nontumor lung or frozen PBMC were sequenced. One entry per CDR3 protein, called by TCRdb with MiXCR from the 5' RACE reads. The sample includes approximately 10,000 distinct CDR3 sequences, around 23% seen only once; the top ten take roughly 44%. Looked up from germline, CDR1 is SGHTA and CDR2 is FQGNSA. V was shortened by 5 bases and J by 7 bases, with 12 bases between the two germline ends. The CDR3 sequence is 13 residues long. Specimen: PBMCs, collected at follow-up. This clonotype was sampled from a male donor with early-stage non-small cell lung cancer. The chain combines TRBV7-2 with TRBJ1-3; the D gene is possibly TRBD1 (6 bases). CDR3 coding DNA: TGTGCCAGCAGCATCTCTCAGGGGAACACCATATATTTT. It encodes CASSISQGNTIYF.